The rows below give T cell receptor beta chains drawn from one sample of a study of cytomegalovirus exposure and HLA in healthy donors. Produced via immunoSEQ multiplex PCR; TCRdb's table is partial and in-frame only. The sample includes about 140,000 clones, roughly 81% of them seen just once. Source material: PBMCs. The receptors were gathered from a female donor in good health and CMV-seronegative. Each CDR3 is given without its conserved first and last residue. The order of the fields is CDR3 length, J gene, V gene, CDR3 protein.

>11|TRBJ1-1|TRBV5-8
ASARRGGGGAF
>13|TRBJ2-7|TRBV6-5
ASRKGTSGVYEQY
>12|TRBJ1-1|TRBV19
ASTGRQAPIQAF
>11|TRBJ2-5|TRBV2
ASSGDRVETQY
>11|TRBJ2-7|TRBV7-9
ASSPSGAYEQY
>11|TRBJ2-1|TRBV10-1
ASSESGLNEQF
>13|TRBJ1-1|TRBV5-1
ASSLDLGGGTEAF
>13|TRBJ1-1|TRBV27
ASSLTGSEETEAF
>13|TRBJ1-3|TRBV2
ASSEQAYSGNTIY
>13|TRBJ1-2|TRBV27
ASSPGTGGYYGYT
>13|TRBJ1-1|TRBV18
ASSPKGPGGTEAF
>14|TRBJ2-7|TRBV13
ASSFGQGLISYEQY
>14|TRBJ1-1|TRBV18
ASSPDIRGANTEAF
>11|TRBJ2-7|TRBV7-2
ASSLQPRYEQY
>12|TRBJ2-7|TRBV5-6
ASSLRGLRGEQY
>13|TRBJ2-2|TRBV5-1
ASASGRGNTGELF
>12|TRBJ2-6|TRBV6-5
ASTTGTGANVLT
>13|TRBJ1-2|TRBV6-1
ASSETAGRVYGYT
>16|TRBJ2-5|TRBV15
ATSRDFRLTGVQETQY
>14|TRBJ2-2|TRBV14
ASSFGLAANPGELF
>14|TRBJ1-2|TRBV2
ASSEAGDRVFYGYT
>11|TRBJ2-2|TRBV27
ASSFSRAGELF
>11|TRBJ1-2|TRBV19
ASSSGTNYGYT
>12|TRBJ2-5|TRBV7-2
ASSTQTGRETQY
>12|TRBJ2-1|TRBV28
ASSLYQGTGEQF
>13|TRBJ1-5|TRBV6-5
ASRRQGNSNQPQH
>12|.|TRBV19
ASSISRQSYEQY
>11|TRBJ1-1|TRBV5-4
ASSLVVNTEAF
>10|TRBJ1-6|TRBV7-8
ASSLEGSPLH
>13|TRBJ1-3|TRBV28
ASSPGTGVGNTIY
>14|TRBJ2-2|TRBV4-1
ASSLSGTANTGELF
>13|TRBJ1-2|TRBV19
ASTTGQGGGYGYT
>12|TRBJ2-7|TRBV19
ASSMLSSGYEQY
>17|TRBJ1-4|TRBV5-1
ASSYKDRAGESANEKLF
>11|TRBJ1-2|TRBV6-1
ASSGQGNYGYT
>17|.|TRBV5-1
ASSLTVPGLAGPSYEQY
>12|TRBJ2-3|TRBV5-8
ASSLLAGGDTQY